These 16 T cell receptor beta chains share one sample of origin, sequenced in a study of blood T cell repertoires in COVID-19. Profiled with immunoSEQ multiplex PCR; TCRdb holds only in-frame clones, not every one. The table includes a few hundred thousand clones, roughly 86% detected once. Sequenced material: PBMCs or T cells enriched from blood (not recorded which). These receptor sequences come from a woman aged 30 to 39 who had recovered from COVID-19.

The gene calls are TRBV28 and TRBJ2-2; D is uncertain. The CDR3 sequence is 12 residues long. CDR1 and CDR2 from the germline V gene are MDHEN and SYDVKM. Trimming stripped 3 bases from V and 5 bases from J, with 4 bases between. This CDR3 is CASSFFTGELFF. The CDR3 region has the DNA TGTGCCAGCAGTTTCTTTACCGGGGAGCTGTTTTTT.

This chain joins TRBV7-9 and TRBJ1-6; D is ambiguous. Per the germline V gene, CDR1 is SEHNR and CDR2 is FQNEAQ (reference sequence). The CDR3 sequence is 14 residues long. V shed 1 base and J shed 7 bases, with 8 bases lying between them. This CDR3 is CASSLGAINSPLHF. CDR3 DNA sequence: TGTGCCAGCAGCTTAGGGGCCATCAATTCACCCCTCCACTTT.

This sequence joins TRBV27 and TRBJ1-2; the match to TRBD1 covers 7 bases. The germline V gene has CDR1 MNHEY and CDR2 SMNVEV (reference sequence). The CDR3 runs to 13 residues. J was trimmed by 9 bases and V by 6 bases; bases with no gene match: 10. CDR3 nucleotides: TGTGCCAGCAGCTCAACGACAGGGTCGAGCTACACCTTC. Protein product: CASSSTTGSSYTF.

This clone was observed a few times. The chain has TRBV10-1 and TRBJ2-5; D gene ambiguous. The V end was cut by 4 bases, the J end by 5 bases, with 11 bases between. The CDR3 consists of 13 residues. Germline V gene lookup returns CDR1 WNHNN and CDR2 SYGVQD (reference sequence). CDR3 in amino acids: CASSVSPYETQYF. CDR3 in DNA: TGCGCCAGCAGTGTCTCCCCCTATGAGACCCAGTACTTC.

The chain couples TRBV28 to TRBJ1-4, with D tentatively TRBD1 (5 bases). This CDR3 has 14 amino acids. V was trimmed by 5 bases and J by 8 bases, leaving 15 bases between them. The germline V gene has CDR1 MDHEN and CDR2 SYDVKM. The CDR3 here is CASSLGGGKEKLFF. In DNA, the CDR3 is TGTGCCAGCAGTCTGGGTGGGGGGAAAGAAAAACTGTTTTTT.

The rearrangement uses TRBV18 and TRBJ1-1; TRBD1 matches 7 bases. This CDR3 comprises 16 residues. The J segment lost 4 bases and the V segment lost 4 bases, leaving 12 bases of the junction unmatched. CDR1 KGHSH and CDR2 LQKENI come from the germline V gene. Here the CDR3 DNA reads TGTGCCAGCTCACTGACTACACAGGGGCTAAGCACTGAAGCTTTCTTT. Residues: CASSLTTQGLSTEAFF.

The chain recombines TRBV13 with TRBJ2-7; weak D call: TRBD2 (6 bases). Trimming pared 4 bases from V and 6 bases from J, leaving 19 bases between. The CDR3 length is 15 residues. Germline CDR1 PRHDT, CDR2 FYEKMQ (reference sequence). This chain's CDR3 is CASSSQGQGTREQYF. The CDR3, as DNA: TGTGCCAGCAGCTCCCAGGGCCAAGGGACTCGCGAGCAGTACTTC.

The chain uses TRBV6-5 and TRBJ2-5, with TRBD1 matching 9 bases. This CDR3 spans 14 amino acids. The germline gives CDR1 MNHEY, CDR2 SVGAGI. Germline trimming cut 8 bases from V and 9 bases from J; bases unmatched to any gene: 13. The CDR3, as DNA: TGTGCCAGCGATCCCACGGGACAGGGTAATCCCCAGTACTTC. Its protein is CASDPTGQGNPQYF.

This sequence joins TRBV7-3 and TRBJ2-3; 16 bases align to TRBD2. The trim removed 4 bases at V and 4 bases at J, leaving 14 bases unmatched. Germline CDR1 SGHTA, CDR2 FQGTGA. The CDR3 runs to 20 residues. The CDR3 nucleotides read TGTGCCAGCAGCTCCACCCCCGGGACTAGCGGGGGGGCTGGCGCAGATACGCAGTATTTT. Translating it yields CASSSTPGTSGGAGADTQYF.

The V call is TRBV11-3, the J call TRBJ1-2; D possibly corresponds to TRBD1 (5 bases). Trimming shortened V by 4 bases and J by 8 bases, and 29 bases separated the two germline ends. Germline V gives CDR1 SGHNT, CDR2 YENEEA. This CDR3 region has 18 residues. The CDR3 protein is CASSSWGDEGATTRGYTF. The CDR3 nucleotides read TGTGCCAGCAGCTCATGGGGCGATGAAGGGGCAACGACCAGGGGCTACACCTTC.

This chain links TRBV5-5 with TRBJ2-3, with D tentatively TRBD2 (6 bases). The V end was cut by 4 bases, the J end by 0 bases, with 12 bases between. This CDR3 has 15 amino acids. Germline CDR1 and CDR2: SGHKS and YYEKEE (reference sequence). CDR3 nucleotides: TGTGCCAGCAGCCATGCCGGGACTAGCACAGATACGCAGTATTTT. Its protein is CASSHAGTSTDTQYF.

In its sample, this clone was seen once. V is TRBV7-8 and J is TRBJ1-2, with 8 nucleotides matching TRBD1. There are 15 residues in the CDR3. The germline CDR1 and CDR2 sequences are SGHVS and FQNEAQ. Trimming at V came to 1 base and at J to 4 bases, leaving 5 bases not matched to a gene. The CDR3 region has the DNA TGTGCCAGCAGCTTAGGGGGACAGGCAAGCTATGGCTACACCTTC. It specifies CASSLGGQASYGYTF.

This rearrangement joins TRBV5-4 to TRBJ2-3; maybe TRBD2 (6 bases). From germline, CDR1 is SGHNT and CDR2 YYREEE (reference sequence). There are 12 residues in the CDR3. The V and J ends lost 4 bases and 7 bases respectively, with 10 bases between them. Here the CDR3 reads CASSRDSHTQYF. CDR3 sequence (DNA): TGTGCCAGCAGCCGGGACTCCCATACGCAGTATTTT. The full variable domain, completed using reference TRBV5-4 and TRBJ2-3, is ETGVTQSPTHLIKTRGQQVTLRCSSQSGHNTVSWYQQALGQGPQFIFQYYREEENGRGNFPPRFSGLQFPNYSSELNVNALELDDSALYLCASSRDSHTQYFGPGTRLTVL.

This clone was recorded only once. The rearrangement joins TRBV9 to TRBJ2-7, with D maybe TRBD1 (6 bases). CDR1 is SGDLS and CDR2 is YYNGEE in the germline V gene. The ends were cut back, 2 bases at V and 4 bases at J, with 10 bases in the middle. The length of the CDR3 is 13 residues. CDR3 coding DNA: TGTGCCAGCAGCGTCGGACAGCTATACGAGCAGTACTTC. Its protein is CASSVGQLYEQYF.

The rearrangement joins TRBV4-1 to TRBJ2-2; TRBD1 aligns across 8 bases. The CDR3 consists of 18 residues. Trimming took 4 bases from V and 3 from J; bases not matched to a gene: 13. In germline, CDR1 is MGHRA, CDR2 YSYEKL. The CDR3 coding sequence is TGCGCCAGCAGCCCGGAAGACAGGGGATATTCGGACACCGGGGAGCTGTTTTTT. It specifies CASSPEDRGYSDTGELFF.

This chain connects TRBV19 to TRBJ1-5; D is unresolved. The V and J ends lost 3 bases and 9 bases respectively, with 27 bases between them. Germline V gene lookup returns CDR1 LNHDA and CDR2 SQIVND (reference sequence). The CDR3 length is 18 residues. CDR3 DNA: TGTGCCAGTAGTATCAGGATGCCTGAATGGTTCAGGAATACGCCCCAGCATTTT. This codes for CASSIRMPEWFRNTPQHF.